The clone carrying this T cell receptor (beta chain) was seen a handful of times. One entry per CDR3 protein results from TCRdb running MiXCR on the PCR reads. Among over 70,000 distinct CDR3 sequences listed, 51% were seen once. This record comes from a study of CDR3 diversity in severe acne. The V gene end was trimmed by 4 bases and the J gene end by 7 bases; junction bases not matched to a gene: 15. Germline V lookup: CDR1 SGHVS, CDR2 FQNEAQ. The CDR3 length is 17 residues. The sequenced sample consisted of blood. J is TRBJ1-2 and V is TRBV7-8; 10 bases fit TRBD1. The sequence was obtained from a male donor in good health, without acne. The CDR3 DNA reads TGTGCCAGCAGCTCAAACCGGGACAGGGGCCTCGGGGGTGGCTACACCTTC. Its translation is CASSSNRDRGLGGGYTF.